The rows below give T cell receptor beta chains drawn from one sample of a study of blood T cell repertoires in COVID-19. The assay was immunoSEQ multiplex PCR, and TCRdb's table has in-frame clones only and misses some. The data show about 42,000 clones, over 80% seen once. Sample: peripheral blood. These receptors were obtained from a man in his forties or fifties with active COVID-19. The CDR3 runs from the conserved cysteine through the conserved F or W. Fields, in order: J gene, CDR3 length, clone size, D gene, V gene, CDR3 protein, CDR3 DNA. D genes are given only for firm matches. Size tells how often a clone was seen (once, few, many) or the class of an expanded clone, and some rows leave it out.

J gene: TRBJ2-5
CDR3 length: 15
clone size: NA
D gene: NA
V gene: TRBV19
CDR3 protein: CASSMTAAGAKTQYF
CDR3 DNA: TGTGCCAGTAGTATGACGGCCGCAGGGGCCAAGACCCAGTACTTC

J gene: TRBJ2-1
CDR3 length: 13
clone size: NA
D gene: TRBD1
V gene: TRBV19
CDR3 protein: CASSGTEYNEQFF
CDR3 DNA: TGTGCCAGTAGTGGGACAGAGTACAATGAGCAGTTCTTC

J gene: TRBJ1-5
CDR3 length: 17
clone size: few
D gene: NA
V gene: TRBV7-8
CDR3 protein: CASSNQRLQGHQQPQHF
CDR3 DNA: TGTGCCAGCAGCAATCAGAGGTTACAGGGCCACCAGCAGCCCCAGCATTTT

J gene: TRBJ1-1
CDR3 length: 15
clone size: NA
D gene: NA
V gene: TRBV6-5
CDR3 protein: CASSDTGPPRTEAFF
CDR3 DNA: TGTGCCAGCAGCGACACTGGGCCTCCGCGCACTGAAGCTTTCTTT

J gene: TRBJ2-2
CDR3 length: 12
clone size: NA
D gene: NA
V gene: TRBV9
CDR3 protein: CASSAGAGELFF
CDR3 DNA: TGTGCCAGCAGCGCGGGGGCCGGGGAGCTGTTTTTT

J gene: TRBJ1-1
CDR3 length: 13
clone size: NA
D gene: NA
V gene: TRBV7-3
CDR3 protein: CASSLDARGEAFF
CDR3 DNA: TGTGCCAGCAGCCTTGACGCCAGGGGTGAAGCTTTCTTT

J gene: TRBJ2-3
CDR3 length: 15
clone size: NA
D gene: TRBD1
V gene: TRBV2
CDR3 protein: CASSGQGLSTDTQYF
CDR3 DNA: TGTGCCAGCTCAGGACAGGGTTTGAGCACAGATACGCAGTATTTT

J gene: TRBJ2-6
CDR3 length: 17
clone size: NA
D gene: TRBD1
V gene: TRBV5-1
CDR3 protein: CASSPNPQGAGANVLTF
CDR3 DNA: TGCGCCAGCAGCCCGAACCCACAGGGGGCTGGGGCCAACGTCCTGACTTTC

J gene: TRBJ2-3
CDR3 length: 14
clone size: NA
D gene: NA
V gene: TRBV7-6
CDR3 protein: CASSLSRGTDTQYF
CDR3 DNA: TGTGCCAGCAGCTTATCTCGGGGCACAGATACGCAGTATTTT

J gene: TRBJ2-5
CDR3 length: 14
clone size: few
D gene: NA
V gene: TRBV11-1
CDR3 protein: CASSLGNSEETQYF
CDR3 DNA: TGTGCCAGCAGCTTAGGAAATAGCGAGGAGACCCAGTACTTC

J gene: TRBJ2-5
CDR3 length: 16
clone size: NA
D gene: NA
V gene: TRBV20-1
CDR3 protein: CSASWARASEGETQYF
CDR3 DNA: TGCAGTGCTAGTTGGGCACGGGCTAGCGAGGGGGAGACCCAGTACTTC

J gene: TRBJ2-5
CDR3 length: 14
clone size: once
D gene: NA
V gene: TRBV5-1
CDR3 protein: CASSKDSLGETQYF
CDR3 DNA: TGCGCCAGCAGCAAGGACAGTCTAGGCGAGACCCAGTACTTC

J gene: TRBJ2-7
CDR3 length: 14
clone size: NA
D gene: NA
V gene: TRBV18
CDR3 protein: CASSPKEGSYEQYF
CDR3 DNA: TGTGCCAGCTCACCGAAGGAGGGCTCCTACGAGCAGTACTTC

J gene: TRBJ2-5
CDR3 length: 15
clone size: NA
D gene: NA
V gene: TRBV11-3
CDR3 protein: CASSIRPNREETQYF
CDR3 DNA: TGTGCCAGCAGCATCCGCCCCAACAGGGAAGAGACCCAGTACTTC

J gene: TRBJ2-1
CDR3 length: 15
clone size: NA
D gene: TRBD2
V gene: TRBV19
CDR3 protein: CASSLPGLSGGEQFF
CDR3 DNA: TGTGCCAGTAGTCTCCCGGGACTATCCGGAGGGGAGCAGTTCTTC

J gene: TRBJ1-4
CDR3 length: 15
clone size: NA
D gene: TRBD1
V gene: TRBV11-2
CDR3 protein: CASSLGDRPHEKLFF
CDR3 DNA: TGTGCCAGCAGCTTAGGGGACAGGCCGCATGAAAAACTGTTTTTT

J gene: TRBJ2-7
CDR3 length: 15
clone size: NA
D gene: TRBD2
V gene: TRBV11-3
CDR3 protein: CASSLASGDSYEQYF
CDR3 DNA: TGTGCCAGCAGCTTAGCTAGCGGTGACTCCTACGAGCAGTACTTC

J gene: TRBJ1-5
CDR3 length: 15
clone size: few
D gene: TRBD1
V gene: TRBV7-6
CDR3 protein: CASSPGQGRNQPQHF
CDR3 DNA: TGTGCCAGCAGCCCGGGACAGGGGCGCAATCAGCCCCAGCATTTT

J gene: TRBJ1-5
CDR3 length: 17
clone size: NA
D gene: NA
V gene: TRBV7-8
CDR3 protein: CASSLFETVDSNQPQHF
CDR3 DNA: TGTGCCAGCAGCTTATTCGAGACAGTAGATAGCAATCAGCCCCAGCATTTT

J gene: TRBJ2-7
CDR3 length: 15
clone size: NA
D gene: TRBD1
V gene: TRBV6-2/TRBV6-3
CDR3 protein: CASSYSRDSPYEQYF
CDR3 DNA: TGTGCCAGCAGTTACTCGAGGGACAGTCCCTACGAGCAGTACTTC

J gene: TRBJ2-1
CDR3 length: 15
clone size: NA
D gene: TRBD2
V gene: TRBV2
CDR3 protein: CASSILAGKGNEQFF
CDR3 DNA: TGTGCCAGCAGTATCCTAGCGGGAAAGGGCAATGAGCAGTTCTTC

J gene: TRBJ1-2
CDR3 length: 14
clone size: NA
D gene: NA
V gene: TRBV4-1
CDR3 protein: CASSHPRAGYGYTF
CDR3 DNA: TGCGCCAGCAGCCACCCAAGGGCGGGCTATGGCTACACCTTC

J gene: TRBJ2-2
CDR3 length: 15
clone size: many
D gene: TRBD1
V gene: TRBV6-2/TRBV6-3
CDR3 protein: CASSQGQRETGELFF
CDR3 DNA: TGTGCCAGCAGCCAGGGACAGAGGGAAACCGGGGAGCTGTTTTTT

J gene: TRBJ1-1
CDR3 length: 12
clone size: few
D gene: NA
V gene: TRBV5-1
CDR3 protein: CASSAGGTEAFF
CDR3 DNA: TGCGCCTCTTCTGCGGGGGGCACTGAAGCTTTCTTT

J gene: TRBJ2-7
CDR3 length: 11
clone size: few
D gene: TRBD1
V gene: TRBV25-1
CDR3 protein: CASSGGQATRF
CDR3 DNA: TGTGCCAGCAGTGGAGGACAGGCGACTCGGTTC

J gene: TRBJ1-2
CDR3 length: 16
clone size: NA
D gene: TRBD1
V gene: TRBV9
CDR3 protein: CASSPAGTGALYGYTF
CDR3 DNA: TGTGCCAGCAGCCCAGCGGGGACAGGGGCCCTTTATGGCTACACCTTC

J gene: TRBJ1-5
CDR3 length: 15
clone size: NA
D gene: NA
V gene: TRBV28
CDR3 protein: CASSSGGNSNQPQHF
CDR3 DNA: TGTGCCAGCAGTTCGGGCGGGAATAGCAATCAGCCCCAGCATTTT

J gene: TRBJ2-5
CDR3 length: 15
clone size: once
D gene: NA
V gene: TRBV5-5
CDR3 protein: CASSSVGLPRGTQYF
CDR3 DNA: TGTGCCAGCAGCTCAGTGGGACTTCCGAGGGGGACCCAGTACTTC

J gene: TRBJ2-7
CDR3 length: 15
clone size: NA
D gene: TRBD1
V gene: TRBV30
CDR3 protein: CAWGNDRVKNPGQYF
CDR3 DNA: TGTGCCTGGGGGAACGACAGGGTAAAAAATCCTGGGCAGTACTTC

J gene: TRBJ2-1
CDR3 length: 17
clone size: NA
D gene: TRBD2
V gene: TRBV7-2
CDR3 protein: CASSLRRTSGGANEQFF
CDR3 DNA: TGTGCCAGCAGCCTCCGTCGGACTAGCGGGGGGGCAAATGAGCAGTTCTTC

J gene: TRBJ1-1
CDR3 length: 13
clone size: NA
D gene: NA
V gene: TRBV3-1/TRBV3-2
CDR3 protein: CASSQDRRRVAFF
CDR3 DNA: TGTGCCAGCAGCCAAGATAGGCGGCGCGTAGCTTTCTTT

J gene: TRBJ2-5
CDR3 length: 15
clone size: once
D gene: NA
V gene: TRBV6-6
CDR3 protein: CASSAGNGGTETQYF
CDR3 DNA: TGTGCCAGCAGTGCCGGGAATGGGGGGACAGAGACCCAGTACTTC